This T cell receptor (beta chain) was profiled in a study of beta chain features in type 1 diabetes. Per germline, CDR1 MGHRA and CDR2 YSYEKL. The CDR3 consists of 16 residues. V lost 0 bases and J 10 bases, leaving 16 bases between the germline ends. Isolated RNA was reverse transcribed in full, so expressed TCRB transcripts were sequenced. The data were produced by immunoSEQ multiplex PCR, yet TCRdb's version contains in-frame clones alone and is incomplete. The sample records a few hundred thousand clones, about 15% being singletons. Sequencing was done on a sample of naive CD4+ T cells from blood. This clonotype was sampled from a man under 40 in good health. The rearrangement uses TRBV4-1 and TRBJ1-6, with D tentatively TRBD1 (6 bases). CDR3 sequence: CASSQDRWGARSPLHF. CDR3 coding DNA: TGCGCCAGCAGCCAAGATAGATGGGGGGCAAGGTCACCCCTCCACTTT.